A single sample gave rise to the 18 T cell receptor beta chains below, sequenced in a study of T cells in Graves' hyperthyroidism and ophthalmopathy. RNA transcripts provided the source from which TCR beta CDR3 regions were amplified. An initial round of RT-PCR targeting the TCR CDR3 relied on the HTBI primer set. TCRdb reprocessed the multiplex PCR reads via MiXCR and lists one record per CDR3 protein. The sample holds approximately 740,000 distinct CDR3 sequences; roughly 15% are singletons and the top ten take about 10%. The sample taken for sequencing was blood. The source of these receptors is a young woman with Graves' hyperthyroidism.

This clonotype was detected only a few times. CDR3 coding DNA: TGTGCCAGCAGCCTCTCCGCCGGCCTAGCGGGAGCCCTACATTACAATGAGCAGTTCTTC. This gives the protein CASSLSAGLAGALHYNEQFF. The chain couples TRBV3-1 to TRBJ2-1; 10 bases are a match to TRBD2. Germline V lookup: CDR1 LGHDT, CDR2 YNNKEL (reference sequence). CDR3 length: 20 residues. Germline trimming cut 4 bases from V and 4 bases from J; bases unmatched to any gene: 19.

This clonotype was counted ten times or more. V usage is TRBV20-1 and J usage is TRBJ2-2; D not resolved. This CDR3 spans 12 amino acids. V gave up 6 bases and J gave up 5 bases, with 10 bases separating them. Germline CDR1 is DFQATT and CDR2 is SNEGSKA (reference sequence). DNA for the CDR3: TGCAGTGCGCCGCGTGGGACCGGGGAGCTGTTTTTT. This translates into CSAPRGTGELFF.

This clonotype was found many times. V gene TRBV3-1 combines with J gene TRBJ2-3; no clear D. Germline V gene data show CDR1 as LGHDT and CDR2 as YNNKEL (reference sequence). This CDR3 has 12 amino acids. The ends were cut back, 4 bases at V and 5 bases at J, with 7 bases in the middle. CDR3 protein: CASSPIGDTQYF. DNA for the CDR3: TGTGCCAGCAGCCCGATAGGAGATACGCAGTATTTT.

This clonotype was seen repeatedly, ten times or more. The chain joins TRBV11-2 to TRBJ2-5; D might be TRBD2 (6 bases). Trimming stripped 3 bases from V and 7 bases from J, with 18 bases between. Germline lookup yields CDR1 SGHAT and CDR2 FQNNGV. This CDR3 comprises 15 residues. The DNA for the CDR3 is TGTGCCAGCAGCTTCTGGTTGGAGGGAGATGGGACCCAGTACTTC. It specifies CASSFWLEGDGTQYF.

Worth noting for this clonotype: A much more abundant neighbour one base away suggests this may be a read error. Written as DNA, the CDR3 is TGTGCCAGCAGTTTATACTCGGCGTCCTACAATGAGCAGTACTTC. It translates to CASSLYSASYNEQYF. The chain carries TRBV27 and TRBJ2-1; D not resolved. The DNA end is a closer match to TRBJ2-7, so the J assignment may be wrong. There are 15 residues in the CDR3. The germline V gene encodes CDR1 MNHEY and CDR2 SMNVEV (reference sequence).

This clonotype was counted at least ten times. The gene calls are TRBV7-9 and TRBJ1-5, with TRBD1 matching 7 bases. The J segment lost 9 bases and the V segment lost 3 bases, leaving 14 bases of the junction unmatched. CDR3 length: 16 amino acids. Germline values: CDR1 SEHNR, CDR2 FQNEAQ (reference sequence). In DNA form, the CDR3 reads TGTGCCAGCAGCTTCGAGACAGGGTCTGAGAGTGGGCCCCAGCATTTT. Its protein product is CASSFETGSESGPQHF.

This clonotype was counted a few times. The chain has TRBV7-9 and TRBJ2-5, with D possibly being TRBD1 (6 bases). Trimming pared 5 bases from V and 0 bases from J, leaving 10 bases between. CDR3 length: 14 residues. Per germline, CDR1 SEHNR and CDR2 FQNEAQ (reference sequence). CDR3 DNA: TGTGCCAGCAGCCATACAGGGTACCAAGAGACCCAGTACTTC. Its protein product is CASSHTGYQETQYF.

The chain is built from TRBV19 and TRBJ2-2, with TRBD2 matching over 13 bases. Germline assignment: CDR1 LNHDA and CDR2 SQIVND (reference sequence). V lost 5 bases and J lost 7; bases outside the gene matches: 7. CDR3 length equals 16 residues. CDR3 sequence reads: CASSVRTSGSFGELFF. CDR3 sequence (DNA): TGTGCCAGTAGTGTACGGACTAGCGGGAGTTTCGGGGAGCTGTTTTTT.

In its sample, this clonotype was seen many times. As DNA, the CDR3 is TGTGCCAGCAGCAAAATAGCGGGTCAAGCGGGGAACATTCAGTACTTC. Translation gives CASSKIAGQAGNIQYF. The chain is built from TRBV11-2 and TRBJ2-4; TRBD2 matches at 7 bases. CDR3 length equals 16 residues. With V trimmed by 5 bases and J by 7 bases, 14 bases remained unmatched. Germline V lookup: CDR1 SGHAT, CDR2 FQNNGV.

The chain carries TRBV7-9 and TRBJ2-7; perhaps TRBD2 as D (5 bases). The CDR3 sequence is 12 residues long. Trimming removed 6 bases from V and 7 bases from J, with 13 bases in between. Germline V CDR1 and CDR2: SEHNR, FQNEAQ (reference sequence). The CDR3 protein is CASRGELGEQYF. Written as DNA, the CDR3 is TGTGCCAGCAGGGGAGAGTTGGGGGAGCAGTACTTC.

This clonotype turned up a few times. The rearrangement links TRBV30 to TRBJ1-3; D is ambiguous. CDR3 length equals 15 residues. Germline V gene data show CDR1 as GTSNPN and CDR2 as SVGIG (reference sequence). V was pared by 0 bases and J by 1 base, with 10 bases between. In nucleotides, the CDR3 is TGTGCCTGGAGTGTACCGGTAGTTTCTGGAAACACCATATATTTT. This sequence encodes CAWSVPVVSGNTIYF.

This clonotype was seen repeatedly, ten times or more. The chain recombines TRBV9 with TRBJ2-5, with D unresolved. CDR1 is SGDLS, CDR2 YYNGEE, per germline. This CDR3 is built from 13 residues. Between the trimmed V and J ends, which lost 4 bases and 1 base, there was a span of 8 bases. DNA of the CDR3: TGTGCCAGCAGCACGACGTCCCAAGAGACCCAGTACTTC. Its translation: CASSTTSQETQYF.

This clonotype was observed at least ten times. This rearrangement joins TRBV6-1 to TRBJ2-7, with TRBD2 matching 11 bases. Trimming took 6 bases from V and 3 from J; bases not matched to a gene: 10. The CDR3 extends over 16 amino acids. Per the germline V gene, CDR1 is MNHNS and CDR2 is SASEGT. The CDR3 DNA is TGTGCCAGCAGCGACATACTGGGACTAGCGGACTACGAGCAGTACTTC. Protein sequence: CASSDILGLADYEQYF.

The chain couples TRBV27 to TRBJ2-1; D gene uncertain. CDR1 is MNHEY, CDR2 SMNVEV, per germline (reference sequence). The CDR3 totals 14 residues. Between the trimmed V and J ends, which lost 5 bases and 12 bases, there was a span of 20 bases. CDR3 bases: TGTGCCAGCAGTCAATTCGGAGTGACCCATCGGCAGTTCTTC. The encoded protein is CASSQFGVTHRQFF.

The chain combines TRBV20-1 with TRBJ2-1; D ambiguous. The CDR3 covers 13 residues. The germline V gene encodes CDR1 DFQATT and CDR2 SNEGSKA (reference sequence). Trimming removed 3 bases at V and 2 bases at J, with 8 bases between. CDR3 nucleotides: TGCAGTGCTAGTATCCCCCCCTACAATGAGCAGTTCTTC. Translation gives CSASIPPYNEQFF.

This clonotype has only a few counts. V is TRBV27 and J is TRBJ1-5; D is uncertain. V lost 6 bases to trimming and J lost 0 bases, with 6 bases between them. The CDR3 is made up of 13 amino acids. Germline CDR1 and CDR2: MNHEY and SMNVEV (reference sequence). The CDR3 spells CASRKYSNQPQHF. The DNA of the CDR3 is TGTGCCAGCAGGAAATATAGCAATCAGCCCCAGCATTTT.

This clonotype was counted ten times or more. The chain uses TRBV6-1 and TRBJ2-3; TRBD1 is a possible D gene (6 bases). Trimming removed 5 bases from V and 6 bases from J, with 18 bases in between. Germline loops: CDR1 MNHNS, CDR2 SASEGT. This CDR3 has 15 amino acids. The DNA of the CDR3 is TGTGCCAGCAGTTACGACGGCCAGGGGCCGGATACGCAGTATTTT. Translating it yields CASSYDGQGPDTQYF.

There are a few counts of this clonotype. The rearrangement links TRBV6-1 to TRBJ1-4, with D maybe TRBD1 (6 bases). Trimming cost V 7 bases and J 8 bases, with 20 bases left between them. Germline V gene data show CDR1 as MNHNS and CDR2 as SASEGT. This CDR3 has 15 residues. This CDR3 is CASTNTRGGSEKLFF. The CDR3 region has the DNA TGTGCCAGCACAAATACCAGGGGCGGAAGCGAAAAACTGTTTTTT.